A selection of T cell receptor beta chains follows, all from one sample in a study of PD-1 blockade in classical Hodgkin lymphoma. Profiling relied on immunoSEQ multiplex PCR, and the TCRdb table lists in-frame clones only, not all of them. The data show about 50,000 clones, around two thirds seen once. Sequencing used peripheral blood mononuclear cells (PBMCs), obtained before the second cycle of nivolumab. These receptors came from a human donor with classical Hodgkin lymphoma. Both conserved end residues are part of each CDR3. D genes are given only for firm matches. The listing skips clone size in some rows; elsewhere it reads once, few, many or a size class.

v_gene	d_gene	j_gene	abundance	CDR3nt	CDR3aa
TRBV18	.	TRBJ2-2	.	TGTGCCAGCTCACCTCGGATACTCCTAGAAACCGGGGAGCTGTTTTTT	CASSPRILLETGELFF
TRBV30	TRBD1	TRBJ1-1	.	TGTGCCTGGAGTGGTGGGTTGGGGCAGGGGGCGGCTGAAGCTTTCTTT	CAWSGGLGQGAAEAFF
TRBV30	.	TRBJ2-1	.	TGTGCCTGGAGTGTACTAGGAGGAGGTGAGCAGTTCTTC	CAWSVLGGGEQFF
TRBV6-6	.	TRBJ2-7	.	TGTGCCAGCAGTTACGATCCACAGTCCTACGAGCAGTACTTC	CASSYDPQSYEQYF
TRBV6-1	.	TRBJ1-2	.	TGTGCCAGCAGTGAACGGCCCACCCCGACGGTCAACTATGGCTACACCTTC	CASSERPTPTVNYGYTF
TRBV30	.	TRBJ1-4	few	TGTGCCTGGAGTGTGGGCGGAGGGGACGGTGAAAAACTGTTTTTT	CAWSVGGGDGEKLFF
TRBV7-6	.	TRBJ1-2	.	TGTGCCAGCAGCCTGTCCATGGGGGGTTTGAGTGGCTACACCTTC	CASSLSMGGLSGYTF
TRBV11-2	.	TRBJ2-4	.	TGTGCCAGCAGCTTAGAGGGAGCTTTGGGGATCAAAAACATTCAGTACTTC	CASSLEGALGIKNIQYF
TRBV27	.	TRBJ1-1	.	TGTGCCAGCAGGAGACTCCTTTCCCTGAACACTGAAGCTTTCTTT	CASRRLLSLNTEAFF
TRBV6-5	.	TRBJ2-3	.	TGTGCCAGCAGTCTAGGACTGGGCACAGATACGCAGTATTTT	CASSLGLGTDTQYF
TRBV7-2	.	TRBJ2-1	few	TGTGCCAGCAGCTCCCTAGTAGCGGCAACAAGGTATGAGCAGTTCTTC	CASSSLVAATRYEQFF
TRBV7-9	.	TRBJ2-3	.	TGTGCCAGCAGCTTAGCGCCCAGCGTTGCAGATACGCAGTATTTT	CASSLAPSVADTQYF
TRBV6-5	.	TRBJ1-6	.	TGTGCCAGCAGTTACTCCGGGACGATCGATTCACCCCTCCACTTT	CASSYSGTIDSPLHF
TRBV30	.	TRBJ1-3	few	TGTGCCTCATACAGGACGTCTGGAAACACCATATATTTT	CASYRTSGNTIYF
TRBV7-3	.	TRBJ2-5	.	TGTGCCAGCAGCTTAAAGTCCGGATCGGAGACCCAGTACTTC	CASSLKSGSETQYF
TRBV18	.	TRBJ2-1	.	TGTGCCAGCTCCCCGATGGGGCGGGATCTTGAGCAGTTCTTC	CASSPMGRDLEQFF
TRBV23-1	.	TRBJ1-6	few	TGCGCCAGCACTCGGATCAGGCCCAGGGAGGTTTCACCCCTCCACTTT	CASTRIRPREVSPLHF